Listed here are 14 T cell receptor beta chains from one sample, sequenced in a study of CD8 T cells in Susac syndrome. RNA, at about 0.5 to 1 ug, was reverse transcribed with random hexamers. MiXCR was run by TCRdb on the immunoSEQ multiplex PCR reads, yielding one entry per CDR3 protein. The table has about 80,000 distinct CDR3 sequences, about 96% seen once. The sequenced sample was CD8+ T cells from PBMCs. These receptors originate from a human donor with Susac syndrome.

The CDR3 region has the DNA TGTGCCAGCACCAACAGGGAAGGGGAGACCCAGTACTTC. Its protein is CASTNREGETQYF. V gene TRBV28 combines with J gene TRBJ2-5; tentative D call: TRBD1 (6 bases). The CDR3 length is 13 residues. Between the trimmed V and J ends, which lost 7 bases and 5 bases, there was a span of 14 bases. CDR1 and CDR2 (germline): MDHEN, SYDVKM.

This chain joins TRBV20-1 and TRBJ2-7; 12 bases agree with TRBD2. This CDR3 has 14 amino acids. Germline V gene lookup returns CDR1 DFQATT and CDR2 SNEGSKA (reference sequence). V lost 1 base and J lost 2; bases outside the gene matches: 0. The CDR3 sequence is CSARGTSGTYEQYF. Written as DNA, the CDR3 is TGCAGTGCTAGAGGGACTAGCGGGACCTACGAGCAGTACTTC.

The CDR3 DNA is TGCAGTGCTAATCAGGGTGTTCCTGAAGCTTTCTTT. Protein: CSANQGVPEAFF. The J gene is TRBJ1-1, the V gene TRBV20-1; D is perhaps TRBD1 (5 bases). This CDR3 is 12 amino acids long. Looked up from germline, CDR1 is DFQATT and CDR2 is SNEGSKA (reference sequence). Trimming stripped 4 bases from V and 6 bases from J, with 12 bases between.

The chain couples TRBV20-1 to TRBJ2-2; 10 bases are a match to TRBD1. In germline, CDR1 is DFQATT, CDR2 SNEGSKA (reference sequence). J was trimmed by 5 bases and V by 6 bases; bases with no gene match: 6. The CDR3 is 14 residues long. The CDR3 nucleotides are TGCAGTGCCCTCGGGACAGGGGTAACCGGGGAGCTGTTTTTT. Residues: CSALGTGVTGELFF.

The chain uses TRBV4-1 and TRBJ2-7; either TRBD1 or TRBD2 may supply D (5 bases each). The V gene's germline CDR1 is MGHRA and CDR2 YSYEKL. Trimming stripped 1 base from V and 4 bases from J, with 11 bases between. The CDR3 length is 14 residues. The DNA of the CDR3 is TGCGCCAGCAGCCAAGCTCCAGGGAGTTACGAGCAGTACTTC. This translates into CASSQAPGSYEQYF.

The chain carries TRBV9 and TRBJ2-1; TRBD2 matches at 10 bases. Trimming took 0 bases from V and 10 from J; bases not matched to a gene: 16. CDR1 is SGDLS and CDR2 is YYNGEE in the germline V gene. The CDR3 is 18 amino acids. The CDR3 loop reads CASSVAAEGGLAPSEQFF. In DNA, the CDR3 is TGTGCCAGCAGCGTAGCCGCCGAAGGGGGACTAGCGCCCTCCGAGCAGTTCTTC.

The J gene is TRBJ2-1, the V gene TRBV5-1; D is ambiguous. The CDR3 loop spans 11 amino acids. Between the trimmed V and J ends, which lost 3 bases and 9 bases, there was a span of 7 bases. Germline V gene lookup returns CDR1 SGHRS and CDR2 YFSETQ. This chain's CDR3 is CASSSNGEQFF. CDR3 DNA sequence: TGCGCCAGCAGCTCGAACGGTGAGCAGTTCTTC. Variable domain in full (rest from reference TRBV5-1 and TRBJ2-1): KAGVTQTPRYLIKTRGQQVTLSCSPISGHRSVSWYQQTPGQGLQFLFEYFSETQRNKGNFPGRFSGRQFSNSRSEMNVSTLELGDSALYLCASSSNGEQFFGPGTRLTVL.

The chain recombines TRBV13 with TRBJ2-5, with D hard to call. There are 16 residues in the CDR3. V shed 3 bases and J shed 5 bases, with 19 bases lying between them. In germline, CDR1 is PRHDT, CDR2 FYEKMQ (reference sequence). CDR3 sequence (DNA): TGTGCCAGCAGCTTCGCCCTTGACACGGAATTGGAGACCCAGTACTTC. Its protein product is CASSFALDTELETQYF.

CDR3 DNA sequence: TGCAGTGCTAGAGGCCAGCGGGACTACGAGCAGTACTTC. It codes for CSARGQRDYEQYF. V and J are TRBV20-1 and TRBJ2-7, with TRBD2 matching 7 bases. The CDR3 is 13 amino acids. The V gene's germline CDR1 is DFQATT and CDR2 SNEGSKA (reference sequence). Unmatched junction bases numbered 3, after V lost 1 base and J lost 3 bases.

V and J are TRBV5-4 and TRBJ2-3; D uncertain. Deletions cut 3 bases from V and 2 bases from J, with 10 bases between. The V gene's germline CDR1 is SGHNT and CDR2 YYREEE (reference sequence). The CDR3 extends over 14 amino acids. CDR3 DNA sequence: TGTGCCAGCAGCTGGGTGGCCCACACAGATACGCAGTATTTT. Encoded protein: CASSWVAHTDTQYF.

This sequence joins TRBV30 and TRBJ2-1; a weak D match, TRBD2 (6 bases). CDR1 is GTSNPN, CDR2 SVGIG, per germline (reference sequence). Trimming left V 6 bases short and J 9 bases short, with 9 bases between. The CDR3 has 10 residues. The CDR3 protein is CACPGSEQFF. The DNA for the CDR3 is TGTGCCTGCCCCGGGAGTGAGCAGTTCTTC.

CDR3 sequence reads: CASSQDFEISPLHF. The DNA of the CDR3 is TGTGCCAGCAGCCAAGATTTCGAGATTTCACCCCTCCACTTT. J is TRBJ1-6 and V is TRBV3-1; D is unclear. The CDR3 totals 14 residues. CDR1 and CDR2 (germline): LGHDT, YNNKEL (reference sequence). The V gene lost 0 bases and the J gene lost 9 bases, with 9 bases spanning the gap.

The chain recombines TRBV3-1 with TRBJ1-6, with 8 nucleotides matching TRBD1. The germline V gene has CDR1 LGHDT and CDR2 YNNKEL (reference sequence). Trimming at V came to 4 bases and at J to 10 bases, leaving 9 bases not matched to a gene. This CDR3 region has 15 residues. The CDR3 DNA is TGTGCCAGCAGCCGGGAGGGGACAGGTCTCTCACCCCTCCACTTT. Translated, it gives CASSREGTGLSPLHF. Full variable domain (outside the CDR3, taken from reference TRBV3-1 and TRBJ1-6): DTAVSQTPKYLVTQMGNDKSIKCEQNLGHDTMYWYKQDSKKFLKIMFSYNNKELIINETVPNRFSPKSPDKAHLNLHINSLELGDSAVYFCASSREGTGLSPLHFGNGTRLTVT.

The chain is built from TRBV20-1 and TRBJ2-1; unclear D gene. Trimming pared 3 bases from V and 3 bases from J, leaving 0 bases between. Germline V gene sequence: CDR1 DFQATT, CDR2 SNEGSKA (reference sequence). This CDR3 is 10 amino acids long. CDR3 residues: CSASYNEQFF. In DNA, the CDR3 is TGCAGTGCTAGCTACAATGAGCAGTTCTTC.